This is a list of T cell receptor beta chains from one sample in a study of blood T cell repertoires in COVID-19. Assay: immunoSEQ multiplex PCR; the TCRdb copy retains only in-frame clones and omits some. This table holds 150,000 to 200,000 clones, roughly 82% found once. Material: peripheral blood. The receptors derive from a middle-aged woman with COVID-19, enrolled during active disease. The CDR3 runs from the conserved cysteine through the conserved F or W. A D gene is named only where the DNA matches it firmly. Clone size is not always given. Where it is, it says once, few, many or a class for expanded clones.

D gene,clone size,V gene,J gene,CDR3 DNA,CDR3 protein
.,.,TRBV19,TRBJ2-2,TGTGCCAGTAAGGGGACTTCAAGACGCACCGGGGAGCTGTTTTTT,CASKGTSRRTGELFF
.,.,TRBV29-1,TRBJ2-7,TGCAGCGCTCAGACAGCGTACTACGAGCAGTACTTC,CSAQTAYYEQYF
TRBD2,.,TRBV6-1,TRBJ2-2,TGTGCCAGCAGTGACGGAGTTGGACTAGCGGGGGCCCCGAACACCGGGGAGCTGTTTTTT,CASSDGVGLAGAPNTGELFF
.,.,TRBV5-1,TRBJ2-7,TGCGCCAGCAGCTTGGATATCGGGGGTTACGAGCAGTACTTC,CASSLDIGGYEQYF
.,.,TRBV20-1,TRBJ1-1,TGCAGTGCGCCCCAGAGACTCGAAGCTTTCTTT,CSAPQRLEAFF
.,.,TRBV30,TRBJ2-2,TGTGCCTGGACAGGGATAAACACCGGGGAGCTGTTTTTT,CAWTGINTGELFF
.,.,TRBV3-1/TRBV3-2,TRBJ1-1,TGTGCCAGCAGCCAACGCGCTATGAACACTGAAGCTTTCTTT,CASSQRAMNTEAFF
.,.,TRBV9,TRBJ2-4,TGTGCCAGCAGCCCACTCGGGTTAAACATTCAGTACTTC,CASSPLGLNIQYF
TRBD2,.,TRBV6-4,TRBJ2-3,TGTGCCAGCAGTGTGACTAGCGGGGGGGCAGATACGCAGTATTTT,CASSVTSGGADTQYF
.,few,TRBV5-1,TRBJ1-1,TGCGCCAGCAGCTTGATAGGGGCAGAGACTGAAGCTTTCTTT,CASSLIGAETEAFF
TRBD1,.,TRBV4-1,TRBJ1-5,TGCGCCAGCAGCCCGGGACAGGGGGCCGTTCAGCCCCAGCATTTT,CASSPGQGAVQPQHF
.,once,TRBV27,TRBJ1-4,TGTGCCAGCAGTTTTATGGGGAGAGGTGAAAAACTGTTTTTT,CASSFMGRGEKLFF
TRBD1,.,TRBV23-1,TRBJ1-5,TGCGCCAGCAGCCAACCCCAAGGGACAGAAAGGGTACGGAATCAGCCCCAGCATTTT,CASSQPQGTERVRNQPQHF
.,.,TRBV10-3,TRBJ1-2,TGTGCCATCAGTTTGGAGGTTGGCTACACCTTC,CAISLEVGYTF
.,.,TRBV7-9,TRBJ1-5,TGTGCCAGCAGCTTGGACGGGGGGCAGCCCCAGCATTTT,CASSLDGGQPQHF
TRBD1,once,TRBV28,TRBJ1-3,TGTGCCAGCACCCCGGGACAGCTCATGACCATATATTTT,CASTPGQLMTIYF
TRBD1,.,TRBV28,TRBJ1-4,TGTGCCAGCAGCCGGACAGGGGGTAAAGAAAAACTGTTTTTT,CASSRTGGKEKLFF
.,.,TRBV7-2,TRBJ2-4,TGTGCCAGCAGCTCGGCCGGGCAGGGGAGTAACATTCAGTACTTC,CASSSAGQGSNIQYF
.,.,TRBV29-1,TRBJ1-5,TGCAGCGTAGCGGGGGGGCTGGGGCAGCCCCAGCATTTT,CSVAGGLGQPQHF
.,few,TRBV7-8,TRBJ1-2,TGTGCCAGCAGCTTAGTAGCCGCGGCTAACTATGGCTACACCTTC,CASSLVAAANYGYTF
.,once,TRBV4-2,TRBJ1-6,TGTGCCAGCAGCCAAGACCGGGGCTATAATTCACCCCTCCACTTT,CASSQDRGYNSPLHF
TRBD1,.,TRBV30,TRBJ1-3,TGTGCCTGGAGTCCGGGACAGGGTTTTGGAAACACCATATATTTT,CAWSPGQGFGNTIYF
.,.,TRBV15,TRBJ1-2,TGTGCCACTCAGACGGCGGAGGTATCTGGCTACACCTTC,CATQTAEVSGYTF
.,few,TRBV5-6,TRBJ2-3,TGTGCCAGCAGCCTTCCGAGTCTCTCTCCCACCCTACGGCAGTATTTT,CASSLPSLSPTLRQYF
.,.,TRBV6-6,TRBJ1-6,TGTGCCAGCAGTTCGCAGGGGAAGAATTCACCCCTCCACTTT,CASSSQGKNSPLHF
TRBD1,.,TRBV2,TRBJ1-1,TGTGCCAGCAGTGTCGACAGGGTGAACACTGAAGCTTTCTTT,CASSVDRVNTEAFF
TRBD2,.,TRBV12-3/TRBV12-4,TRBJ2-1,TGTGCCAGCAGCCCGCCTTCTAGCGGGAAGCAGTTCTTC,CASSPPSSGKQFF
TRBD1,.,TRBV19,TRBJ1-2,TGTGCCAGTAGGGGGACAGGGGGCGACTATGGCTACACCTTC,CASRGTGGDYGYTF
.,.,TRBV7-8,TRBJ2-1,TGTGCCAGCAGCTTAACCGGGACAAGGCTGAATGAGCAGTTCTTC,CASSLTGTRLNEQFF
.,.,TRBV19,TRBJ2-1,TGTGCCAGTAGCCGGGACAAACTATACAATGAGCAGTTCTTC,CASSRDKLYNEQFF
.,.,TRBV27,TRBJ2-7,TGTGCCAGCAGTTTAGGAGCGGAACAAACCTACGAGCAGTACTTC,CASSLGAEQTYEQYF
TRBD1,.,TRBV7-9,TRBJ2-7,TGTGCCAGCAGCTTAGCCGGGACAGGGACCCACGAGCAGTACTTC,CASSLAGTGTHEQYF
.,.,TRBV6-4,TRBJ1-5,TGTGCCAGCTCTATGGAGGCCAATCAGCCCCAGCATTTT,CASSMEANQPQHF
.,few,TRBV6-5,TRBJ1-5,TGTGCCAGCAGCGCAGGCCCAGGAAACAATCAGCCCCAGCATTTT,CASSAGPGNNQPQHF
.,once,TRBV27,TRBJ1-5,TGTGCCAGCAGTCCCAGGGGACCCAATCAGCCCCAGCATTTT,CASSPRGPNQPQHF
.,few,TRBV2,TRBJ1-4,TGTGCCAGCAGGAGGGGGATTAATGAAAAACTGTTTTTT,CASRRGINEKLFF
TRBD1,few,TRBV19,TRBJ1-5,TGTGCCAGTAGTCCAAACAGGGGTCAGCCCCAGCATTTT,CASSPNRGQPQHF
.,.,TRBV19,TRBJ1-5,TGTGCCAGTAGTTATAGCGGCTATCAGCCCCAGCATTTT,CASSYSGYQPQHF
.,.,TRBV7-9,TRBJ1-3,TGTGCCAGGTCGACGGGGAACACCATATATTTT,CARSTGNTIYF
.,few,TRBV30,TRBJ1-1,TGTGCCTGGAGTGTAGTACAGGTTTTCTTT,CAWSVVQVFF
.,.,TRBV21-1,TRBJ2-2,TGTGCCAGCAGCAAAGGGGGGACAGGGGACGGGAACACCGGGGAGCTGTTTTTT,CASSKGGTGDGNTGELFF
.,.,TRBV28,TRBJ2-2,TGTGCCAGCAGTTTGGAAAGGGGCGTTGTCGGGGAGCTGTTTTTT,CASSLERGVVGELFF
.,once,TRBV3-1/TRBV3-2,TRBJ1-1,TGTGCCAGCAGCCAAAACATGCAGGGCACTTTCACTGAAGCTTTCTTT,CASSQNMQGTFTEAFF
TRBD1,.,TRBV15,TRBJ2-5,TGTGCCACCAACCCCGGGACAGGTGGGGGGGAGACCCAGTACTTC,CATNPGTGGGETQYF
.,.,TRBV11-1,TRBJ1-6,TGTGCCAGCACCCTCGACAGGAACTCACCCCTCCACTTT,CASTLDRNSPLHF
TRBD1,.,TRBV5-5,TRBJ1-2,TGTGCCAGCAGTTCATCCCCAGGGGGCGGCTACACCTTC,CASSSSPGGGYTF
.,.,TRBV28,TRBJ1-3,TGTGGCACAGGCGACGTCCGCTCTGGAAACACCATATATTTT,CGTGDVRSGNTIYF
.,.,TRBV6-1,TRBJ1-3,TGTGCCAGCAGTGATCAACAGGTCCTCTCTGGAAACACCATATATTTT,CASSDQQVLSGNTIYF
.,.,TRBV6-6,TRBJ1-1,TGTGCCAGCACCCGGCTTGGGGCCGGGAACACTGAAGCTTTCTTT,CASTRLGAGNTEAFF
.,.,TRBV5-4,TRBJ2-5,TGTGCCAGCACACTTGACTTCCAAGAGACCCAGTACTTC,CASTLDFQETQYF
TRBD1,.,TRBV5-6,TRBJ1-1,TGTGCCAGCAGCTTACTCGGACAGGAGGACACTGAAGCTTTCTTT,CASSLLGQEDTEAFF
.,.,TRBV2,TRBJ2-1,TGTGCCAGCGTTAGCGGACCCTACAATGAGCAGTTCTTC,CASVSGPYNEQFF
TRBD2,.,TRBV27,TRBJ2-1,TGTGCCAGCAGTTTATTAAGGCTAGCGGGGGGTAATGAGCAGTTCTTC,CASSLLRLAGGNEQFF
.,.,TRBV15,TRBJ1-6,TGTGCCACCAGCAGAGATGGAGACAGGCGAAATTCACCCCTCCACTTT,CATSRDGDRRNSPLHF
TRBD1,.,TRBV30,TRBJ2-2,TGTGCCTGGAGGAGTGGGACAGGGGGCGCCGGCGGGGAGCTGTTTTTT,CAWRSGTGGAGGELFF
.,.,TRBV30,TRBJ1-6,TGTGCCTGGAGTGGGCAGGGCCGGTCACCCCTCCACTTT,CAWSGQGRSPLHF
.,.,TRBV28,TRBJ1-5,TGTGCCAGCAGTCTCCAGGAAGCGGGACAGCCCCAGCATTTT,CASSLQEAGQPQHF